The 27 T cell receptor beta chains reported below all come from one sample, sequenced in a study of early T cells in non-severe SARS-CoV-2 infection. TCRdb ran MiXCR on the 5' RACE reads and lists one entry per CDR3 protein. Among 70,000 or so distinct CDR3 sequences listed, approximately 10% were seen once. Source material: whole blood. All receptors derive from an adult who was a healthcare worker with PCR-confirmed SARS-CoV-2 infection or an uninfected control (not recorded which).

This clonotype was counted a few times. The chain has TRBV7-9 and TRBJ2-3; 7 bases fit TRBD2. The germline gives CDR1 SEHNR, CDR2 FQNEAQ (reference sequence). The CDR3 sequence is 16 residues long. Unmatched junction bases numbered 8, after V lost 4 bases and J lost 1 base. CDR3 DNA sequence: TGTGCCAGCAGCTCCTGGGAGGGTTCTGGCACAGATACGCAGTATTTT. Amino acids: CASSSWEGSGTDTQYF.

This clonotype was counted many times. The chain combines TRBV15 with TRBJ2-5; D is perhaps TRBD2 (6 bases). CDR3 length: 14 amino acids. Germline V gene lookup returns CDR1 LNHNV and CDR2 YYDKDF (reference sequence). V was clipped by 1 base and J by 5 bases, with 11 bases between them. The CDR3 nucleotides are TGTGCCACCAGCAGAGGGGCCCGGGGGGAGACCCAGTACTTC. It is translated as CATSRGARGETQYF.

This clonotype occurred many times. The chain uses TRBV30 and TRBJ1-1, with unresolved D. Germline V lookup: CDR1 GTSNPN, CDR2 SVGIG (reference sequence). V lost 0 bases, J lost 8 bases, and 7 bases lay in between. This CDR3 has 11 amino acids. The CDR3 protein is CAWSVRDEAFF. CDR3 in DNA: TGTGCCTGGAGTGTTAGAGACGAAGCTTTCTTT.

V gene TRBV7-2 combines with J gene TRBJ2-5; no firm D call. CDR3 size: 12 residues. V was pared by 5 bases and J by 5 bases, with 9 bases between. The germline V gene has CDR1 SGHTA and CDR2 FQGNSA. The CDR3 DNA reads TGTGCCAGCAGCCTGATTCGGGAGACCCAGTACTTC. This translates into CASSLIRETQYF.

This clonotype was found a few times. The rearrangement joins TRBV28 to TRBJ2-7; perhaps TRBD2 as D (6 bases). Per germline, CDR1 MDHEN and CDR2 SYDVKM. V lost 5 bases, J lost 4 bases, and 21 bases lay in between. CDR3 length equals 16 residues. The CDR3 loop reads CASSLPEGSGGYEQYF. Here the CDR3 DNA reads TGTGCCAGCAGTCTCCCAGAGGGTTCCGGAGGGTACGAGCAGTACTTC.

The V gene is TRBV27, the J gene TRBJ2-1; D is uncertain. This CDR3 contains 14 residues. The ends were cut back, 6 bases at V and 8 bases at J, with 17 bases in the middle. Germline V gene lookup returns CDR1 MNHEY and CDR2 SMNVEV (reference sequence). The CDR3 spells CASSLYRTVHEQFF. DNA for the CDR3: TGTGCCAGCAGCCTTTATAGGACGGTCCATGAGCAGTTCTTC.

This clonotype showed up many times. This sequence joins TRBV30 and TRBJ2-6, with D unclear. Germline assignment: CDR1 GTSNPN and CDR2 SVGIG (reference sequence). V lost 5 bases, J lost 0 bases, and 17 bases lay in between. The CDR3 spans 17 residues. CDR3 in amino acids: CAWSRPGWVSGANVLTF. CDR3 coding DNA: TGTGCCTGGTCTCGGCCGGGTTGGGTCTCTGGGGCCAACGTCCTGACTTTC.

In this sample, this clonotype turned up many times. CDR3 bases: TGTGCCAGCAGCCGGCTACGGGACAGTTACGAGCAGTACTTC. Translation: CASSRLRDSYEQYF. The rearrangement joins TRBV28 to TRBJ2-7; 7 bases are a match to TRBD1. Looked up from germline, CDR1 is MDHEN and CDR2 is SYDVKM. The V gene end was trimmed by 6 bases and the J gene end by 4 bases; junction bases not matched to a gene: 9. The CDR3 length is 14 residues.

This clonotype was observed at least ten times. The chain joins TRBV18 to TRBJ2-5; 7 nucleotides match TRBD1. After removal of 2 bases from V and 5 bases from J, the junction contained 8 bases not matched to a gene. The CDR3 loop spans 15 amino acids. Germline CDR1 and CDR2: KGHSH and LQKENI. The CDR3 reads CASSPVDRVEETQYF. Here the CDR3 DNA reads TGTGCCAGCTCACCAGTCGACAGGGTGGAGGAGACCCAGTACTTC.

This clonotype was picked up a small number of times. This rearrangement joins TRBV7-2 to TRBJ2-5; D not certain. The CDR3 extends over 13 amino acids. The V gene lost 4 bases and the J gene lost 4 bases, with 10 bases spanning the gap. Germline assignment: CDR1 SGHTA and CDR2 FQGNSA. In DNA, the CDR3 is TGTGCCAGCAGCTCCCAAGGCGGAGAGACCCAGTACTTC. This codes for CASSSQGGETQYF.

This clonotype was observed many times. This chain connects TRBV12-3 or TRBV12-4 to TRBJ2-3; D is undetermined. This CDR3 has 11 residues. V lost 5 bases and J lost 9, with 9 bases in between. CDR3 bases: TGTGCCAGCAGTGACGGTGAAACGCAGTATTTT. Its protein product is CASSDGETQYF.

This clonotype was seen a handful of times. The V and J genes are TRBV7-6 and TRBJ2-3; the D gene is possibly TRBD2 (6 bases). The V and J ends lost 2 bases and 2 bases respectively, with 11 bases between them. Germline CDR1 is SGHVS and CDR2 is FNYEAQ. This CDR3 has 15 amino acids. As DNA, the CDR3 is TGTGCCAGCAGCTTAATCGGGAGATCCACAGATACGCAGTATTTT. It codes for CASSLIGRSTDTQYF.

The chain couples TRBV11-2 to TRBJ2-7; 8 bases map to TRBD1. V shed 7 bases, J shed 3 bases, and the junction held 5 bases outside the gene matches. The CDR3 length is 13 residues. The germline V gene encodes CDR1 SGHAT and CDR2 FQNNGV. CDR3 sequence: CASNRDRRYEQYF. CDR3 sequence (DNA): TGTGCCAGCAACCGGGACAGGCGCTACGAGCAGTACTTC.

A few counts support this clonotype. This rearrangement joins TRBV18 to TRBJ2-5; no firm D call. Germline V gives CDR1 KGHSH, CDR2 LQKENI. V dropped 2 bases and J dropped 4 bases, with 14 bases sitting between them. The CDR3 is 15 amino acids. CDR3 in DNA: TGTGCCAGCTCACCAGGCAGGAAGACCATAGAGACCCAGTACTTC. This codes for CASSPGRKTIETQYF.

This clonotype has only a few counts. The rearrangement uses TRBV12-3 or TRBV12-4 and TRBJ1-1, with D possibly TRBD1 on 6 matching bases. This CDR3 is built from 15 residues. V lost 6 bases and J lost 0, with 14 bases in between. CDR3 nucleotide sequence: TGTGCCAGCAGCCACTCAGGGGAAATGAACACTGAAGCTTTCTTT. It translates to CASSHSGEMNTEAFF.

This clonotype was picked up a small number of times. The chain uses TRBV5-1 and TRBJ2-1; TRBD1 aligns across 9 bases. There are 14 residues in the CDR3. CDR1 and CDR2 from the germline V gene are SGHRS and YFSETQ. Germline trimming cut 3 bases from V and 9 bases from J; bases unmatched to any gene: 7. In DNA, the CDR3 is TGCGCCAGCAGCTATGGTGAGACAGGGGGTGAGCAGTTCTTC. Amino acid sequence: CASSYGETGGEQFF.

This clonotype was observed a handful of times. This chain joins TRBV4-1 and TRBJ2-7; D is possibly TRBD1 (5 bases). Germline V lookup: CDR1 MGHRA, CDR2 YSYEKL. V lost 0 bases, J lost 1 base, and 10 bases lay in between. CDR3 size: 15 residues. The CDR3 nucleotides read TGCGCCAGCAGCCAAGAAGTGACAGTTTCCTACGAGCAGTACTTC. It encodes CASSQEVTVSYEQYF.

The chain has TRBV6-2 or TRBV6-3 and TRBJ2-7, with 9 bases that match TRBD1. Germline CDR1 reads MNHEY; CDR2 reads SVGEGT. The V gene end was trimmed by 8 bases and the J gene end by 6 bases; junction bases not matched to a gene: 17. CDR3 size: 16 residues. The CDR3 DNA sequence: TGTGCCAGCCTCCGAGTTCCGGGACAGGGAAGTCGCGAGCAGTACTTC. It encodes CASLRVPGQGSREQYF.

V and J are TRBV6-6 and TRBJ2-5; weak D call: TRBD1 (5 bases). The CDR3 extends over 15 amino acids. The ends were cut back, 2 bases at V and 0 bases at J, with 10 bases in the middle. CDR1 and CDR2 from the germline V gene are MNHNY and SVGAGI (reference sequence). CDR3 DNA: TGTGCCAGCAGTTACCAGGGCCGGTACCAAGAGACCCAGTACTTC. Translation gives CASSYQGRYQETQYF.

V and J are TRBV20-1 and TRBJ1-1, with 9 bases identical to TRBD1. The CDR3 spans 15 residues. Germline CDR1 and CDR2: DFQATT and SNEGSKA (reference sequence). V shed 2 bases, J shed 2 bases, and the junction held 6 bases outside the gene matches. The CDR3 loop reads CSARMPGQGNTEAFF. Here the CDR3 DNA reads TGCAGTGCTAGAATGCCGGGACAGGGAAACACTGAAGCTTTCTTT.

CDR3 protein: CASSGVLEYGYTF. The DNA of the CDR3 is TGTGCCAGCAGTGGAGTATTGGAGTATGGCTACACCTTC. This chain uses TRBV6-1 with TRBJ1-2; D not certain. Germline CDR1 MNHNS, CDR2 SASEGT. The CDR3 is 13 amino acids. The V and J ends lost 4 bases and 5 bases respectively, with 11 bases between them.

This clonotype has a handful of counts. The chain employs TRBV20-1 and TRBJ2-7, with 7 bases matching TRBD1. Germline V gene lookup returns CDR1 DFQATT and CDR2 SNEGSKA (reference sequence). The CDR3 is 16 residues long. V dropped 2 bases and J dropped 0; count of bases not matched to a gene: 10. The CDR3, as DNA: TGCAGTGCTAGACGGTTAGGGGACAGCCGCTCCTACGAGCAGTACTTC. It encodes CSARRLGDSRSYEQYF.

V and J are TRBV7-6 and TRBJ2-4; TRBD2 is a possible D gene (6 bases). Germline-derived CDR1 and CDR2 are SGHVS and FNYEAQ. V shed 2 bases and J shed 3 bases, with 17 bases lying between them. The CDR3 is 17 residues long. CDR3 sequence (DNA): TGTGCCAGCAGCTTAAATGGAGGGTTAGATCGCAAAAACATTCAGTACTTC. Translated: CASSLNGGLDRKNIQYF.

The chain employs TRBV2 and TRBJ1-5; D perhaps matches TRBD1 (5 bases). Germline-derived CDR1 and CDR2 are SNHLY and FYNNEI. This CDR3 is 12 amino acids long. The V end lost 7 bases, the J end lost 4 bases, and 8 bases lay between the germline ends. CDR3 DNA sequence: TGTGCCAGCAATGGGGGGAATCAGCCCCAGCATTTT. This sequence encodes CASNGGNQPQHF.

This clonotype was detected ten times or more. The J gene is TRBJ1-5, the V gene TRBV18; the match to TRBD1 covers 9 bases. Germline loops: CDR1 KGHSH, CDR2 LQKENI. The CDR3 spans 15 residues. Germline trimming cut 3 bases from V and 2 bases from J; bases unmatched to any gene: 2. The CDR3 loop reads CASSPRQGGNQPQHF. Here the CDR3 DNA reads TGTGCCAGCTCACCTCGACAGGGGGGCAATCAGCCCCAGCATTTT.

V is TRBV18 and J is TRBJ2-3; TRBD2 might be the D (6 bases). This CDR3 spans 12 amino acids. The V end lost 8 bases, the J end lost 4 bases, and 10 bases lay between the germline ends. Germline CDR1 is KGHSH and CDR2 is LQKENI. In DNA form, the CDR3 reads TGTGCCAGCACCAGCGGGCCAGATACGCAGTATTTT. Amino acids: CASTSGPDTQYF.

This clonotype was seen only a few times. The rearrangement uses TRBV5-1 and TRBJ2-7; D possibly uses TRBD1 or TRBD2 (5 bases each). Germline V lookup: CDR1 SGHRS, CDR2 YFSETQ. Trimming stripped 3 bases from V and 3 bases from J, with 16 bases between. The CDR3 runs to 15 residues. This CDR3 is CASSSSPGTRYEQYF. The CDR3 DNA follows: TGCGCCAGCAGCTCCAGCCCCGGGACCCGCTACGAGCAGTACTTC.